The rows below give T cell receptor beta chains drawn from one sample of a study of T cells in Graves' hyperthyroidism and ophthalmopathy. A single record per CDR3 protein comes from TCRdb applying MiXCR to the multiplex PCR reads. The table lists approximately 370,000 distinct CDR3 sequences, 15% of them singletons. Material for sequencing was blood. These receptors were obtained from a woman aged 25 to 39 with Graves' hyperthyroidism. Each CDR3 is given with its conserved first and last residue. The D gene is left open where the match is weak. The listing skips clone size in some rows; elsewhere it reads once, few, many or a size class.

few	15	TRBJ1-4	TRBV5-1	-	TGCGCCAGCAGCGCGTGGGGGGGAACTAATGAAAAACTGTTTTTT	CASSAWGGTNEKLFF
few	16	TRBJ2-1	TRBV11-3	-	TGTGCCAGCAGCTACGTCCCGGCGAGCTCCTACAATGAGCAGTTCTTC	CASSYVPASSYNEQFF
many	17	TRBJ2-2	TRBV6-1	TRBD1	TGTGCCAGCAGCGCTCGCTCGGGACAGGGGAACACCGGGGAGCTGTTTTTT	CASSARSGQGNTGELFF
-	15	TRBJ2-2	TRBV28	TRBD1	TGTGCCAGCAGTCACCGACAGGGTCGTACCGGGGAGCTGTTTTTT	CASSHRQGRTGELFF
many	10	TRBJ1-5	TRBV2	-	TGTGCCAGCAGTGGGCAGCGCCAGCATTTT	CASSGQRQHF
-	16	TRBJ2-1	TRBV19	TRBD2	TGTGCCAGTAGTATTGGCGGCTATCGGGAGGGCCATGAGCAGTTCTTC	CASSIGGYREGHEQFF
few	16	TRBJ1-1	TRBV19	-	TGTGCCAGTAGTATCTATGGGCGGACTATGAACACTGAAGCTTTCTTT	CASSIYGRTMNTEAFF
-	16	TRBJ1-5	TRBV28	TRBD1	TGTGCCAGCAGTTCGACCGGGACAGGGTCTGGACAGCCCCAGCATTTT	CASSSTGTGSGQPQHF
-	13	TRBJ2-7	TRBV20-1	-	TGCAGTGCTATGAGGGGCGAGCACAATGAGCAGTACTTC	CSAMRGEHNEQYF
many	17	TRBJ2-3	TRBV18	TRBD2	TGTGCCAGCTCACCTCCGAGGACTAGCGGGAGTAGGAATACGCAGTATTTT	CASSPPRTSGSRNTQYF
many	16	TRBJ1-2	TRBV28	-	TGTGCCAGCAGTCCGGGAGGCAGGGAAGGTCCGTCTGGCTACACCTTC	CASSPGGREGPSGYTF
few	15	TRBJ2-2	TRBV2	-	TGTGCCAGCAACCGAGGGGGAGAGCAGGCCGGGGAGCTGTTTTTT	CASNRGGEQAGELFF
many	12	TRBJ1-1	TRBV30	-	TGTGCCTGGGGTCCCTTGAACACTGAAGCTTTCTTT	CAWGPLNTEAFF
-	15	TRBJ1-5	TRBV6-1	-	TGTGTCAGCAGACCGGAGGCGGTGGGTAGCCAGCCCCAGCATTTT	CVSRPEAVGSQPQHF
few	17	TRBJ2-6	TRBV7-2	TRBD1	TGTGCCAGCAGCTTAGCACGGACAGGGACTGGGGCCAACGTCCTGACTTTC	CASSLARTGTGANVLTF
many	13	TRBJ2-7	TRBV6-1	-	TGTGCCAGCGCCTCCCGGGACGGCTACGAGCAGTACTTC	CASASRDGYEQYF
many	15	TRBJ2-7	TRBV6-5	TRBD1	TGTGCCAGCAGTTACCCCGGGACAGGGGTCTACGAGCAGTACTTC	CASSYPGTGVYEQYF
many	12	TRBJ2-1	TRBV3-1	-	TGTGCCAGCAGCCAAGATGTGCGGGAGCAGTTCTTC	CASSQDVREQFF
-	15	TRBJ2-7	TRBV5-1	-	TGCGCCAGCAGCTTGGACGCGCGGGAAAAAGGCGAGCAGTACTTC	CASSLDAREKGEQYF
few	12	TRBJ1-5	TRBV29-1	-	TGCAGCGGAACGGCCGACAATCAGCCCCAGCATTTT	CSGTADNQPQHF
many	16	TRBJ1-4	TRBV20-1	TRBD1	TGCAGTGCTGAATTCAACAGGGGGCCAACTAATGAAAAACTGTTTTTT	CSAEFNRGPTNEKLFF
few	14	TRBJ2-1	TRBV7-9	TRBD1	TGTGCCAGCAGACGGGACAGACCCTACAATGAGCAGTTCTTC	CASRRDRPYNEQFF
-	15	TRBJ2-7	TRBV28	-	TGTGCCAGCAGTATCTTAGGGACCCGACTGTACGAGCAGTACTTC	CASSILGTRLYEQYF
-	14	TRBJ1-2	TRBV4-1	TRBD1	TGCGCCAGCAGCCGGACAGGGGCTGACTATGGCTACACCTTC	CASSRTGADYGYTF
few	17	TRBJ2-3	TRBV10-3	-	TGTGCCATCAGTGGGTCGGGAGTTGCGGGACCGACAGATACGCAGTATTTT	CAISGSGVAGPTDTQYF
many	17	TRBJ2-2	TRBV24-1	-	TGTGCCACCGGATTTCCGGCGGGGACGGGCGACACCGGGGAGCTGTTTTTT	CATGFPAGTGDTGELFF
few	12	TRBJ2-1	TRBV20-1	TRBD2	TGCAGTGCAACGCGGGGGGACAATGAGCAGTTCTTC	CSATRGDNEQFF
many	13	TRBJ2-5	TRBV30	TRBD1	TGTGCCTGGTCGACAGGGTCGGGAGAGACCCAGTACTTC	CAWSTGSGETQYF
-	13	TRBJ2-5	TRBV6-1	-	TGCGCCAGCAGTGAACGGATCGACGAGACCCAGTACTTC	CASSERIDETQYF
many	15	TRBJ2-5	TRBV27	-	TGTGCCAGCAGTTTATCTAGTACGTGGGGAGAGACCCAGTACTTC	CASSLSSTWGETQYF
-	15	TRBJ2-7	TRBV10-3	TRBD1	TGTGCCATCAGTGCCGGTGGGGACAGGAGGTACGAGCAGTACTTC	CAISAGGDRRYEQYF
-	15	TRBJ1-2	TRBV27	-	TGTGCCAGCAGTTTAGGAGGGGCGCGATGGTATGGCTACACCTTC	CASSLGGARWYGYTF
-	13	TRBJ2-7	TRBV5-1	-	TGCGCCAGCAGCTTCTCAACAGCCTACGAGCAGTACTTC	CASSFSTAYEQYF
-	16	TRBJ1-5	TRBV15	-	TGTGCCACCAGCATACAGGGTATGGGGGCCAATCAGCCCCAGCATTTT	CATSIQGMGANQPQHF
-	14	TRBJ2-7	TRBV20-1	TRBD2	TGCAGTGCTAGAGGAAGAGCGGGAGTCTACGAGCAGTACTTC	CSARGRAGVYEQYF
-	14	TRBJ2-5	TRBV6-1	-	TGTGCCAGCAGGGGGGACTCCTCGAGGGGGGCCCAGTACTTC	CASRGDSSRGAQYF
-	13	TRBJ2-6	TRBV28	-	TGTGCCAGCAGGAGATCTGGGGCCAACGTCCTGACTTTC	CASRRSGANVLTF
many	19	TRBJ2-3	TRBV7-9	TRBD2	TGTGCCAGCATCCAACGGGCGGGAGGGCCCCCGACTAGCACAGATACGCAGTATTTT	CASIQRAGGPPTSTDTQYF
-	13	TRBJ2-1	TRBV6-2/TRBV6-3	-	TGTGCCGTACGCGAGTGGGCGGGTTATGAGCAGTTCTTC	CAVREWAGYEQFF
many	15	TRBJ2-3	TRBV2	TRBD2	TGTGCCAGCAGTGGTAAGCGGGAGAGCACAGATACGCAGTATTTT	CASSGKRESTDTQYF
few	11	TRBJ1-1	TRBV28	-	TGTGCCAGCAGTACAGATACTGAAGCTTTCTTT	CASSTDTEAFF
many	13	TRBJ2-5	TRBV7-2	-	TGTGCCAGCAGCTTAGTATCATTGGAGACCCAGTACTTC	CASSLVSLETQYF
many	13	TRBJ2-1	TRBV3-1	-	TGTGCCAGCAGCCCCCTGCGGGACAATGAGCAGTTCTTC	CASSPLRDNEQFF
-	17	TRBJ2-5	TRBV5-6	TRBD2	TGTGCCAGCAGCCGGGGTCCCGGGACTAGCGGGGAAGGGGTTCAGAACTTC	CASSRGPGTSGEGVQNF
-	15	TRBJ2-1	TRBV7-3	-	TGTGCCAGCAGCCTCCACTGGGTCCCCGCCAATGAGCAGTTCTTC	CASSLHWVPANEQFF
many	14	TRBJ2-3	TRBV18	-	TGTGCCAGCTCACCAGGAAGCCGGGCAGATACGCAGTATTTT	CASSPGSRADTQYF
few	15	TRBJ2-7	TRBV2	-	TGTGCCAGCAGTGAATTTTTGGGGGAGACCTACGAGCAGTACTTC	CASSEFLGETYEQYF
few	15	TRBJ1-4	TRBV11-2	-	TGTGCCAGCAGCTTTTTCGGTTCTTCTAATGAAAAACTGTTTTTT	CASSFFGSSNEKLFF
few	17	TRBJ2-1	TRBV9	TRBD1	TGTGCCAGCGCCCCTGCGGGACCGGGACAGGGCTACAATGAGCAGTTCTTC	CASAPAGPGQGYNEQFF
many	16	TRBJ2-1	TRBV3-1	TRBD2	TGTGCCAGCAGCCCCCTAGCGGGAGGGCCCTCCAATGAGCAGTTCTTC	CASSPLAGGPSNEQFF
few	16	TRBJ2-7	TRBV3-1	-	TGTGCCAGCAGCCAAGACGGGCGGTCCGACTCCTACGAGCAGTACTTC	CASSQDGRSDSYEQYF
many	14	TRBJ1-4	TRBV7-6	-	TGTGCCAGCAGCCCGAGGGGGGGCGGTGAAAAACTGTTTTTT	CASSPRGGGEKLFF
few	17	TRBJ2-2	TRBV2	TRBD2	TGTGCCAGCAGTGAAGGGTCGTGGCTAGCGGGAGGTGGGGAGCTGTTTTTT	CASSEGSWLAGGGELFF
many	11	TRBJ1-1	TRBV20-1	TRBD1	TGCAGTGCCGCCTGGGACAGTAAAGCTTTCTTT	CSAAWDSKAFF
-	12	TRBJ1-2	TRBV29-1	-	TGCAGCGTCTCACAGCAAACCTATGGCTACACCTTC	CSVSQQTYGYTF
many	12	TRBJ1-1	TRBV12-3/TRBV12-4	-	TGTGCCAACGGGGAGGGTTTTACTGAAGCTTTCTTT	CANGEGFTEAFF
many	14	TRBJ2-3	TRBV6-1	TRBD2	TGTGCCAGCCGAGGGGCGGGAGGAGCGGATACGCAGTATTTT	CASRGAGGADTQYF
many	15	TRBJ2-2	TRBV7-3	TRBD1	TGTGCCAGCAGCGGGGGACAGGGGCACACCGGGGAGCTGTTTTTT	CASSGGQGHTGELFF
many	14	TRBJ1-5	TRBV6-1	-	TGTGCCAGCAGAAAAACAGGGAATCATCAGCCCCAGCATTTT	CASRKTGNHQPQHF